This T cell receptor (beta chain) derives from a study of blood T cell repertoires in COVID-19. The assay was immunoSEQ multiplex PCR, and TCRdb's table has in-frame clones only and misses some. Of over 300,000 clones listed, roughly 83% were seen once; the top ten hold around 1.5%. V dropped 4 bases and J dropped 3 bases, with 10 bases sitting between them. The CDR3 consists of 14 residues. CDR1 is ENHRY and CDR2 is SYGVKD in the germline V gene. The sequence was collected from a woman in her fifties or sixties with acute or convalescent COVID-19. The sequenced sample consisted of peripheral blood. This rearrangement joins TRBV10-3 to TRBJ1-5, with D unclear. For the CDR3, the DNA is TGTGCCATCAGTGCACAGTTGGACAATCAGCCCCAGCATTTT. Its protein product is CAISAQLDNQPQHF.